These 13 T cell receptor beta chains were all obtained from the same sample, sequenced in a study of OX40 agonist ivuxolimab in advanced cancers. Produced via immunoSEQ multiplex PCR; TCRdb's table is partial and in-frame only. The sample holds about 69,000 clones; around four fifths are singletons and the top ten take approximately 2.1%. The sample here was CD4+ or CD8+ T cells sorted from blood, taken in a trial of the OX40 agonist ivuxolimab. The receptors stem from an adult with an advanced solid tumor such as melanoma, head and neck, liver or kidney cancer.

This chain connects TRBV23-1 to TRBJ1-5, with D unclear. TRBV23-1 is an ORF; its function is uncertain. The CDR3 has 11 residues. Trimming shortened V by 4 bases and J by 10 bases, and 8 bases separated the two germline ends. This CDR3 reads CASSRGCPQHF. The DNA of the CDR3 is TGCGCCAGCAGTCGCGGGTGCCCCCAGCATTTT.

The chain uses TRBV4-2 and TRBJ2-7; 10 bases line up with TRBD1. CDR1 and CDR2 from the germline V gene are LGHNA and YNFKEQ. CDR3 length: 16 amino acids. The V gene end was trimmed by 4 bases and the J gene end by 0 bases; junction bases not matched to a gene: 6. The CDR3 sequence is CASSPPGQGSSYEQYF. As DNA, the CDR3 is TGTGCCAGCAGCCCCCCGGGACAGGGGTCCTCCTACGAGCAGTACTTC.

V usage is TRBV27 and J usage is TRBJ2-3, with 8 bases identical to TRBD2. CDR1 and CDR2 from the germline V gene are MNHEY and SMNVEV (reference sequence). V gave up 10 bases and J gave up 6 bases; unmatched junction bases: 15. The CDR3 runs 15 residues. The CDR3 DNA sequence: TGTGCCACTTCCTCACGAGCGGGAGAGACGGATACGCAGTATTTT. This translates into CATSSRAGETDTQYF.

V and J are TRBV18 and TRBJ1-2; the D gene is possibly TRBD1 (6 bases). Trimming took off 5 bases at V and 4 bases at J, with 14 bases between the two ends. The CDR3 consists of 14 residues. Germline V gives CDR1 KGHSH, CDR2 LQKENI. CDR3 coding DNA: TGTGCCAGCTCATCACAGGGCCCTGCCTATGGCTACACCTTC. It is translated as CASSSQGPAYGYTF. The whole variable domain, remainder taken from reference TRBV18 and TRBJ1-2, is NAGVMQNPRHLVRRRGQEARLRCSPMKGHSHVYWYRQLPEEGLKFMVYLQKENIIDESGMPKERFSAEFPKEGPSILRIQQVVRGDSAAYFCASSSQGPAYGYTFGSGTRLTVV.

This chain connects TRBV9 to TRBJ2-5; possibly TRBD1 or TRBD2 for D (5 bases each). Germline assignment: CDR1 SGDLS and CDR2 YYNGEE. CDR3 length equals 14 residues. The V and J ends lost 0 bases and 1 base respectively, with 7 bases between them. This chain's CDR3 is CASSVEGTQETQYF. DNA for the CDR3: TGTGCCAGCAGCGTAGAGGGGACCCAAGAGACCCAGTACTTC.

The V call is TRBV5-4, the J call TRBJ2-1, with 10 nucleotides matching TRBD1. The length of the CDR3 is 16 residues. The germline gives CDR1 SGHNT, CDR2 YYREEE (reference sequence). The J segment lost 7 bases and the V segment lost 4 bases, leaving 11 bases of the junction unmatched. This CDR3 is CASSHLGQGGWNEQFF. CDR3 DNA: TGTGCCAGCAGCCACCTAGGACAGGGGGGCTGGAATGAGCAGTTCTTC. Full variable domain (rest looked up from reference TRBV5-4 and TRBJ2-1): ETGVTQSPTHLIKTRGQQVTLRCSSQSGHNTVSWYQQALGQGPQFIFQYYREEENGRGNFPPRFSGLQFPNYSSELNVNALELDDSALYLCASSHLGQGGWNEQFFGPGTRLTVL.

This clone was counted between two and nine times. CDR3 bases: TGTGCCAGCAGTCTAGGAGGGGGGAATGGCTACACCTTC. Protein product: CASSLGGGNGYTF. J is TRBJ1-2 and V is TRBV28, with D maybe TRBD1 (6 bases). Trimming left V 5 bases short and J 6 bases short, with 13 bases between. The CDR3 has 13 amino acids. CDR1 is MDHEN, CDR2 SYDVKM, per germline.

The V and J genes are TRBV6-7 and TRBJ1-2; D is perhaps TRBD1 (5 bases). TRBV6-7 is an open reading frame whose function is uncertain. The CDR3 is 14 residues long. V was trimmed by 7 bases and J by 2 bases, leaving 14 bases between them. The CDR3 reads CASKTVSINYGYTF. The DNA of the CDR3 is TGTGCCAGCAAGACAGTCTCGATAAACTATGGCTACACCTTC.

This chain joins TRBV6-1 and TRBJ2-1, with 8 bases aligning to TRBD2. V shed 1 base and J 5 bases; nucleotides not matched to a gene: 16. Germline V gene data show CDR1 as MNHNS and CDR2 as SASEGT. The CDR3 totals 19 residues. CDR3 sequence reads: CASSEGAGASGWRNNEQFF. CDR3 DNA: TGTGCCAGCAGTGAAGGGGCGGGGGCTAGCGGGTGGCGCAACAATGAGCAGTTCTTC.

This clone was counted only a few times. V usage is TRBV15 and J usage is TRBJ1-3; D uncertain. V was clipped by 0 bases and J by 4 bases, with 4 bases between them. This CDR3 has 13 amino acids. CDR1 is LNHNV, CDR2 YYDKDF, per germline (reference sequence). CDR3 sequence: CATSRDLGNTIYF. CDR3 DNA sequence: TGTGCCACCAGCAGAGATCTGGGAAACACCATATATTTT.

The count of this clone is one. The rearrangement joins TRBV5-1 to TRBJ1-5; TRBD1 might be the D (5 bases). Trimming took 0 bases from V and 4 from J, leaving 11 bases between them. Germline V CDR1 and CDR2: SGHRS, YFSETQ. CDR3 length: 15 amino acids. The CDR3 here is CASSLAGWGNQPQHF. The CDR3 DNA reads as TGCGCCAGCAGCTTGGCCGGGTGGGGGAATCAGCCCCAGCATTTT. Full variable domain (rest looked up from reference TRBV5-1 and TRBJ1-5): KAGVTQTPRYLIKTRGQQVTLSCSPISGHRSVSWYQQTPGQGLQFLFEYFSETQRNKGNFPGRFSGRQFSNSRSEMNVSTLELGDSALYLCASSLAGWGNQPQHFGDGTRLSIL.

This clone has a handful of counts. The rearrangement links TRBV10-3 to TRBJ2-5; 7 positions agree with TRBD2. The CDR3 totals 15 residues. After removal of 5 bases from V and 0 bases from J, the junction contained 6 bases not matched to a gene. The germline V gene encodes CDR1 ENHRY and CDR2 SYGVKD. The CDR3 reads CAISKFAGDQETQYF. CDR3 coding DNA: TGTGCCATCAGTAAGTTCGCGGGGGACCAAGAGACCCAGTACTTC.

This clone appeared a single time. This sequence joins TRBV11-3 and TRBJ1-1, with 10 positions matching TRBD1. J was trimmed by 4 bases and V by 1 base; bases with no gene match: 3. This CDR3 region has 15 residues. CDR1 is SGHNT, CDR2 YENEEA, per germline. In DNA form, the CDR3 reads TGTGCCAGCAGCTTAGCCGGGACAGGGGCCACTGAAGCTTTCTTT. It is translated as CASSLAGTGATEAFF. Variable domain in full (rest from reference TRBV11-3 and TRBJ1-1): EAGVVQSPRYKIIEKKQPVAFWCNPISGHNTLYWYLQNLGQGPELLIRYENEEAVDDSQLPKDRFSAERLKGVDSTLKIQPAELGDSAVYLCASSLAGTGATEAFFGQGTRLTVV.